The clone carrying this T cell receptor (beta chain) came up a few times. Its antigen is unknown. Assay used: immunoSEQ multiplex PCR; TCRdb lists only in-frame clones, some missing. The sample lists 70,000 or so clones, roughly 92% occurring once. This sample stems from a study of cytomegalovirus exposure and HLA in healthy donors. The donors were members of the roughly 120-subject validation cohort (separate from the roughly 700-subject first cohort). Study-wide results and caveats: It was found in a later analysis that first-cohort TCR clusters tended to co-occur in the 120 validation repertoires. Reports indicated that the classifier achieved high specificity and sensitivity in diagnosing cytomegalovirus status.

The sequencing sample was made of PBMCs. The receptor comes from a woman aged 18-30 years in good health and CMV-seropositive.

The CDR3 is CASSLAYRSGQGYTEAFF. For the CDR3, the DNA is TGTGCCAGCAGCTTAGCGTATAGGTCGGGACAGGGGTACACTGAAGCTTTCTTT. The chain links TRBV7-8 to TRBJ1-1; 10 nucleotides line up with TRBD1. CDR1 SGHVS and CDR2 FQNEAQ come from the germline V gene. With 0 bases clipped from V and 3 bases from J, the junction kept 10 bases outside the gene matches. This CDR3 contains 18 residues.